This TCR beta chain was profiled in a study of beta chain features in type 1 diabetes. Study information: Sorted cells numbering approximately 110,000,000 were examined across all samples.

The CDR3 covers 15 residues. Trimming stripped 0 bases from V and 2 bases from J, with 10 bases between. The germline CDR1 and CDR2 sequences are MNHNY and SVGAGI (reference sequence). General study results and limits: There was a moderate but significant shortening of TCRB CDR3s in all four CD4+ subsets of Type 1 diabetes patients.

Concerning this clone itself: The antigen is undetermined.

Sequenced material consisted of expressed TCRB transcripts (all of the isolated RNA was reverse transcribed). Roughly 3.6 million reads per sample on average were obtained from naive, central memory and regulatory T cell samples. The assay was immunoSEQ multiplex PCR, and TCRdb's table has in-frame clones only and misses some. The repertoire consists of 350,000 to 450,000 clones, with more than 12% occurring once and the leading ten covering about 0.02%. V is TRBV6-6 and J is TRBJ1-2; a possible D gene is TRBD1 (6 bases). The source is a woman younger than 30 in good health. Material for sequencing was naive CD4+ T cells from blood. CDR3 coding DNA: TGTGCCAGCAGTTACTCCGAGGACAGAAACTATGGCTACACCTTC. Its translation: CASSYSEDRNYGYTF.